This entry concerns a single T cell receptor beta chain. The PCR contained 60 Vbeta and 13 Jbeta primers. Sequenced by immunoSEQ multiplex PCR; TCRdb stores in-frame clones only, minus some. Among roughly 190,000 clones listed, 9.5% to 15% were seen once. The data originate from a study of cytomegalovirus exposure and HLA in healthy donors. Germline-derived CDR1 and CDR2 are SGDLS and YYNGEE. V dropped 3 bases and J dropped 5 bases, with 12 bases sitting between them. This CDR3 contains 14 residues. The sequenced sample consisted of PBMCs. This sequence originates from a man between 45 and 60 years old in good health and CMV-seropositive. The chain recombines TRBV9 with TRBJ1-5, with a possible D match to TRBD1 (5 bases). The CDR3: CASSGGDGHQPQHF. For the CDR3, the DNA is TGTGCCAGCAGCGGGGGGGACGGTCATCAGCCCCAGCATTTT.